This T cell receptor beta chain was retrieved from a study of cytomegalovirus exposure and HLA in healthy donors. Study details: HLA-typed donors were the source of approximately 85 million unique TCRs, which an early data release held.

Use of 60 Vbeta and 13 Jbeta primers characterized the PCR. Sequencing used immunoSEQ multiplex PCR; TCRdb keeps in-frame clones, though not all of them. The sample holds about 200,000 clones. The receptor comes from a boy younger than 18 in good health and CMV-seronegative. Input material: PBMCs.

CDR3 region: CASSFAGNYGYTF. In DNA form, the CDR3 reads TGTGCCAGCAGTTTTGCGGGCAACTATGGCTACACCTTC. The chain joins TRBV27 to TRBJ1-2, with D hard to call. Germline values: CDR1 MNHEY, CDR2 SMNVEV (reference sequence). Deletions cut 3 bases from V and 2 bases from J, with 7 bases between. The CDR3 totals 13 residues.